The clone carrying this T cell receptor beta chain was observed a handful of times. Participants spanned ages roughly 18 to 90 years and resided in about 25 US areas. These data are taken from a study of blood T cell repertoires in COVID-19. On the study more broadly: In each case, the material was cDNA or gDNA derived from T cells, B-cell-depleted T cells, or PBMCs.

Losses at the gene ends were 2 bases for V and 1 base for J; bases not matched to a gene: 5. This CDR3 comprises 17 residues. Germline values: CDR1 SNHLY, CDR2 FYNNEI. Original processing methods: Amplification of reference gene primers was used by the study to estimate nucleated cell counts. This table comes from immunoSEQ multiplex PCR, and its TCRdb copy is limited to in-frame clones, with some not included. V and J calls and clone size are those listed in that table; D and trimming were worked out from the DNA. The repertoire has fewer than 250,000 clones, about 80% of them found once; the top ten carry approximately 4%.

Input material: PBMCs or T cells enriched from blood (not recorded which). This TCR came from a woman in her forties who had been exposed to COVID-19. The gene calls are TRBV2 and TRBJ2-2, with TRBD2 identical over 9 bases. The chain's CDR3 is CASSEFGTSLNTGELFF. For the CDR3, the DNA is TGTGCCAGCAGTGAATTCGGGACTAGCTTGAACACCGGGGAGCTGTTTTTT. Filled out from reference TRBV2 and TRBJ2-2, the complete variable domain reads EPEVTQTPSHQVTQMGQEVILRCVPISNHLYFYWYRQILGQKVEFLVSFYNNEISEKSEIFDDQFSVERPDGSNFTLKIRSTKLEDSAMYFCASSEFGTSLNTGELFFGEGSRLTVL.